This passage covers 7 T cell receptor beta chains from one sample sequenced in a study of T cell repertoires in cytomegalovirus infection. MiXCR, run by TCRdb on the reads, gives a single entry per CDR3 protein. Counted here are some 270,000 distinct CDR3 sequences, about 17% occurring once; the ten biggest clones make up less than 60%. Sequenced: CD8+ T cells from PBMCs. The receptors were gathered from a human donor in good health (CMV status not recorded). Some clones in this sample may be carry-over from other donors' samples.

This clonotype was detected only a few times. The rearrangement links TRBV15 to TRBJ2-1; TRBD2 matches 9 bases. V trimming: 5 bases; J trimming: 7 bases; junction bases outside the gene matches: 15. The CDR3 runs to 17 residues. CDR1 is LNHNV and CDR2 is YYDKDF in the germline V gene (reference sequence). The chain's CDR3 is CATSRASLAGYRNEQFF. As DNA, the CDR3 is TGTGCCACCAGCCGTGCTAGTCTAGCGGGGTACAGGAATGAGCAGTTCTTC.

V and J are TRBV28 and TRBJ2-5; no definite D call. The CDR3 contains 15 residues. Germline V CDR1 and CDR2: MDHEN, SYDVKM. V was clipped by 6 bases and J by 2 bases, with 16 bases between them. The CDR3 region is CASSPKWLPQETQYF. As DNA, the CDR3 is TGTGCCAGCAGCCCCAAGTGGTTACCACAAGAGACCCAGTACTTC. The entire variable domain, with the rest obtained from reference TRBV28 and TRBJ2-5, is as follows: DVKVTQSSRYLVKRTGEKVFLECVQDMDHENMFWYRQDPGLGLRLIYFSYDVKMKEKGDIPEGYSVSREKKERFSLILESASTNQTSMYLCASSPKWLPQETQYFGPGTRLLVL.

There are a few counts of this clonotype. J is TRBJ1-5 and V is TRBV20-1; no reliable D call. Germline lookup yields CDR1 DFQATT and CDR2 SNEGSKA (reference sequence). V lost 1 base, J lost 0 bases, and 7 bases lay in between. The CDR3 loop spans 14 amino acids. For the CDR3, the DNA is TGCAGTGCTAGAGGGCCGTTTAGCAATCAGCCCCAGCATTTT. This sequence encodes CSARGPFSNQPQHF.

J is TRBJ2-7 and V is TRBV6-1; 7 nucleotides line up with TRBD1. Germline V gene lookup returns CDR1 MNHNS and CDR2 SASEGT. The CDR3 contains 14 residues. Germline trimming cut 7 bases from V and 2 bases from J; bases unmatched to any gene: 8. The CDR3 sequence is CASTPATGTYEQYF. The CDR3 nucleotides are TGTGCCAGCACCCCCGCGACAGGGACCTACGAGCAGTACTTC.

This clonotype has a count of ten or more. This chain links TRBV7-6 with TRBJ2-3; TRBD2 agrees at 7 bases. The CDR3 length is 15 residues. V trimming: 3 bases; J trimming: 1 base; junction bases outside the gene matches: 4. Germline assignment: CDR1 SGHVS and CDR2 FNYEAQ. CDR3 residues: CASSFGLEGTDTQYF. In nucleotides, the CDR3 is TGTGCCAGCAGCTTCGGACTAGAGGGCACAGATACGCAGTATTTT.

This clonotype was counted many times. The V gene is TRBV4-3, the J gene TRBJ2-1; D unresolved. The germline V gene encodes CDR1 LGHNA and CDR2 YSLEER. The CDR3 is 13 amino acids. Trimming removed 0 bases from V and 1 base from J, with 1 base in between. This CDR3 is CASSQESYNEQFF. The CDR3 nucleotides are TGCGCCAGCAGCCAAGAGTCCTACAATGAGCAGTTCTTC.

This clonotype was seen repeatedly, ten times or more. The V gene is TRBV7-2, the J gene TRBJ2-5, with D unresolved. This CDR3 region has 15 residues. Germline assignment: CDR1 SGHTA and CDR2 FQGNSA. V shed 4 bases and J shed 5 bases, with 17 bases lying between them. The CDR3 reads CASSSFEGKAETQYF. In DNA form, the CDR3 reads TGTGCCAGCAGCTCGTTCGAAGGGAAAGCGGAGACCCAGTACTTC.